The T cell receptor beta chain under discussion was sequenced for a study of regulatory T cells in long-lasting Graves disease. This clonotype was counted at least ten times. For TCR beta, libraries came from iRepertoire HTBI primers and Arm-PCR of CDR3 regions. TCRdb fed the multiplex PCR reads into MiXCR, producing one record per CDR3 protein. The sample records a few hundred thousand distinct CDR3 sequences, 15% to 20% being singletons. The CDR3 is made up of 13 amino acids. The germline V and J ends were trimmed by 7 bases and 4 bases, with 11 bases remaining between them. Noted time point: newly diagnosed GD, antithyroid drugs for less than 3 months. Making the TCR library involved RNA that had been extracted from PBMCs. About 9.1 milliliters of peripheral blood went into EDTA tubes. These records were also assigned to another study, of T cells in Graves' hyperthyroidism and ophthalmopathy. That study reports: No progression to ophthalmopathy during 18 months of follow-up defined stable disease. In the first-round RT-PCR of the TCR CDR3, the HTBI primer set was used. Model output signaled ophthalmopathy a median approximately 6.2 months ahead of onset.

The origin of this receptor is a woman in her thirties with Graves disease. This rearrangement joins TRBV12-3 or TRBV12-4 to TRBJ1-5; D call uncertain. The material sequenced was peripheral blood mononuclear cells (PBMCs), taken at new diagnosis, from a patient treated with antithyroid drugs. CDR3 sequence: CASTPGPNQPQHF. In nucleotides, the CDR3 is TGTGCCAGCACCCCCGGACCGAATCAGCCCCAGCATTTT.